The entry that follows covers one TCR beta chain sequence. This record comes from a study of control samples from healthy donors and cancer patients. Here immunoSEQ multiplex PCR was the method, and the copy in TCRdb shows in-frame clones only, minus some. Of around 130,000 clones in the sample, under 90% were seen once. V lost 6 bases to trimming and J lost 7 bases, with 12 bases between them. Germline CDR1 and CDR2: MNHNY and SVGAGI (reference sequence). The CDR3 spans 12 residues. This receptor was identified in a man aged 50 to 60 with head and neck cancer. The chain has TRBV6-6 and TRBJ1-1; no clear D gene. The specimen sequenced was PBMCs. This chain's CDR3 is CASRVQEFEAFF. The CDR3 DNA reads TGTGCCAGCAGGGTACAAGAGTTTGAAGCTTTCTTT.